Given below is one TCR beta chain in context. The data belong to a study of blood T cell repertoires in COVID-19. Study in general: Sample material is recorded as cDNA or gDNA derived from T cells, B-cell-depleted T cells, or PBMCs.

In the original workflow: Estimation of nucleated cell counts relied on the amplification of reference gene primers. The data were produced by immunoSEQ multiplex PCR, yet TCRdb's version contains in-frame clones alone and is incomplete. V, J and clone size were drawn from that table, and D and trimming were deduced from the DNA. This sample has over 400,000 clones, with 80% to 90% found just once. The V gene's germline CDR1 is SGHAT and CDR2 FQNNGV. With 3 bases removed from V and 3 bases from J, the gap between germline ends came to 9 bases. The CDR3 runs to 14 residues. Sequencing used peripheral blood. This TCR was recovered from a human donor in a cohort sampled during active COVID-19. This chain links TRBV11-2 with TRBJ2-1; D call uncertain. In DNA, the CDR3 is TGTGCCAGCAGCTTGCGCCCCAACTACAATGAGCAGTTCTTC. Residues: CASSLRPNYNEQFF. Full variable domain (outside the CDR3, taken from reference TRBV11-2 and TRBJ2-1): EAGVAQSPRYKIIEKRQSVAFWCNPISGHATLYWYQQILGQGPKLLIQFQNNGVVDDSQLPKDRFSAERLKGVDSTLKIQPAKLEDSAVYLCASSLRPNYNEQFFGPGTRLTVL.